This TCR beta chain appears in the sequencing data of a study of cytomegalovirus exposure and HLA in healthy donors. Across the study: Earlier sequencing of some 190 million T cells yielded 100 million to 140 million unique TCR beta sequences. Findings of the study overall: A later analysis showed TCR association rates differing by HLA locus, peaking at DRB1 and lowest at HLA-C. Per a prior analysis, the majority of TCR beta V segments were productive roughly 87% or roughly 30% of the time. In a later analysis, productive TCRs from donors in an Asian-associated ancestry cluster reportedly carried fewer N-insertions than the cohort mean.

Germline loops: CDR1 MGHRA, CDR2 YSYEKL. This CDR3 comprises 15 residues. V lost 4 bases, J lost 1 base, and 14 bases lay in between. In regard to this clone: Its specificity is unknown.

In the PCR, 60 Vbeta and 13 Jbeta primers were used. The assay was immunoSEQ multiplex PCR, and TCRdb's table has in-frame clones only and misses some. The sample has 130,000 to 150,000 clones, over 55% seen once; the top ten hold approximately 2.1%. This chain links TRBV4-1 with TRBJ2-7; tentatively, D is TRBD1 (8 bases). This TCR was recovered from a man aged 40-50 years in good health and CMV-seronegative. The material sequenced was PBMCs. The CDR3 coding sequence is TGCGCCAGCAGCCGCGGACAGGGACTATCCTACGAGCAGTACTTC. It translates to CASSRGQGLSYEQYF.